This passage covers 31 T cell receptor beta chains from one sample sequenced in a study of identical twins. TCRdb re-called the 5' RACE reads with MiXCR, one entry per CDR3 protein. The sample shows some 500,000 distinct CDR3 sequences, 14% of them seen only once. These data are also associated with another study on yellow fever vaccine responses in identical twins.

Source material: CD4+ T cells sorted from blood. The origin of the receptors is a woman between 18 and 30 years old in good health.

V and J are TRBV7-8 and TRBJ2-2; tentatively, D is TRBD1 or TRBD2 (5 bases each). The V gene lost 2 bases and the J gene lost 0 bases, with 13 bases spanning the gap. The CDR3 is 17 residues long. The germline gives CDR1 SGHVS, CDR2 FQNEAQ. CDR3 loop: CASSLIPGRPNTGELFF. The CDR3 DNA reads TGTGCCAGCAGCTTAATCCCGGGACGGCCGAACACCGGGGAGCTGTTTTTT.

This clonotype has only a few counts. The genes are TRBV11-2 and TRBJ2-5; TRBD2 matches at 7 bases. Germline V gives CDR1 SGHAT, CDR2 FQNNGV. V dropped 0 bases and J dropped 5; count of bases not matched to a gene: 9. This CDR3 has 16 amino acids. The CDR3 spells CASSLDGRAGEETQYF. In DNA form, the CDR3 reads TGTGCCAGCAGCTTAGATGGTAGGGCGGGAGAGGAGACCCAGTACTTC.

This clonotype occurred a few times. The chain couples TRBV2 to TRBJ1-1; 11 bases align to TRBD1. The CDR3 has 13 residues. With V trimmed by 4 bases and J by 7 bases, 2 bases remained unmatched. Germline V CDR1 and CDR2: SNHLY, FYNNEI. This CDR3 reads CASSGDRGFEAFF. The CDR3, as DNA: TGTGCCAGCAGTGGGGACAGGGGGTTTGAAGCTTTCTTT.

The chain joins TRBV28 to TRBJ1-1, with 7 bases fitting TRBD1. The V gene end was trimmed by 1 base and the J gene end by 1 base; junction bases not matched to a gene: 3. The germline V gene has CDR1 MDHEN and CDR2 SYDVKM. This CDR3 is built from 15 residues. The CDR3 sequence is CASSLLGQQNTEAFF. CDR3 DNA: TGTGCCAGCAGTTTATTGGGACAGCAGAACACTGAAGCTTTCTTT. Looking up the rest from reference TRBV28 and TRBJ1-1 gives the full variable domain: DVKVTQSSRYLVKRTGEKVFLECVQDMDHENMFWYRQDPGLGLRLIYFSYDVKMKEKGDIPEGYSVSREKKERFSLILESASTNQTSMYLCASSLLGQQNTEAFFGQGTRLTVV.

The chain recombines TRBV20-1 with TRBJ2-5; TRBD1 is a possible D gene (5 bases). V shed 4 bases and J shed 1 base, with 10 bases lying between them. Per germline, CDR1 DFQATT and CDR2 SNEGSKA (reference sequence). The CDR3 spans 13 residues. The CDR3 here is CSAKETVQETQYF. The CDR3 DNA reads as TGCAGTGCTAAGGAGACAGTCCAAGAGACCCAGTACTTC.

This clonotype was detected ten times or more. This sequence joins TRBV12-3 or TRBV12-4 and TRBJ2-3, with D maybe TRBD2 (7 bases). V dropped 7 bases and J dropped 1 base, with 18 bases sitting between them. This CDR3 has 16 amino acids. The CDR3 region is CASTLRGGAGTDTQYF. CDR3 in DNA: TGTGCCAGCACCTTGAGAGGGGGGGCCGGCACAGATACGCAGTATTTT.

V is TRBV6-2 or TRBV6-3 and J is TRBJ2-5; the D call may be TRBD1 or TRBD2 (5 bases each). The CDR3 is 15 residues long. Per the germline V gene, CDR1 is MNHEY and CDR2 is SVGEGT. Trimming shortened V by 6 bases and J by 4 bases, and 18 bases separated the two germline ends. The CDR3 nucleotides are TGTGCCAGCAGCCTATTACTCCCGGGACGAGAGACCCAGTACTTC. Its translation: CASSLLLPGRETQYF.

This clonotype was counted a few times. The rearrangement links TRBV4-1 to TRBJ2-1; D uncertain. This CDR3 is 14 amino acids long. V was clipped by 4 bases and J by 8 bases, with 15 bases between them. Germline loops: CDR1 MGHRA, CDR2 YSYEKL. CDR3 region: CASSPYTGVDEQFF. The CDR3, as DNA: TGCGCCAGCAGCCCCTATACTGGCGTGGATGAGCAGTTCTTC.

This clonotype was observed at least ten times. The V and J genes are TRBV6-5 and TRBJ2-3, with 8 bases that match TRBD2. Germline-derived CDR1 and CDR2 are MNHEY and SVGAGI. The junction had 2 bases not matched to a gene; V was cut back by 0 bases and J by 6 bases. There are 14 residues in the CDR3. The DNA for the CDR3 is TGTGCCAGCAGTTACTCGGGACTAGGGGATACGCAGTATTTT. Encoded protein: CASSYSGLGDTQYF.

The table lists this clonotype with many counts. The V and J genes are TRBV5-1 and TRBJ2-2; maybe TRBD2 (5 bases). Trimming left V 0 bases short and J 5 bases short, with 5 bases between. This CDR3 has 13 amino acids. Germline V gene lookup returns CDR1 SGHRS and CDR2 YFSETQ. The CDR3 sequence: CASSLGTTGELFF. CDR3 nucleotides: TGCGCCAGCAGCTTGGGGACTACCGGGGAGCTGTTTTTT.

The chain links TRBV6-5 to TRBJ2-3, with 7 positions matching TRBD1. The CDR3 consists of 14 residues. V was pared by 1 base and J by 4 bases, with 2 bases of the junction left unmatched. CDR1 MNHEY and CDR2 SVGAGI come from the germline V gene. The CDR3 nucleotides read TGTGCCAGCAGTTACTTACAGGGGTCAGATACGCAGTATTTT. Protein: CASSYLQGSDTQYF.

This clonotype turned up a few times. The chain combines TRBV6-1 with TRBJ1-1; possibly TRBD1 for D (6 bases). CDR3 size: 14 residues. The V and J ends lost 8 bases and 0 bases respectively, with 13 bases between them. Germline CDR1 and CDR2: MNHNS and SASEGT. CDR3 DNA sequence: TGTGCCAGCTCCAGGGGATTACTGAACACTGAAGCTTTCTTT. As protein: CASSRGLLNTEAFF.

This clonotype was observed at least ten times. The CDR3 loop reads CASSPGQGTKDTQYF. The DNA for the CDR3 is TGTGCCAGCAGCCCGGGACAGGGAACGAAAGATACGCAGTATTTT. This rearrangement joins TRBV12-3 or TRBV12-4 to TRBJ2-3, with TRBD1 identical over 9 bases. With 6 bases clipped from V and 5 bases from J, the junction kept 9 bases outside the gene matches. The CDR3 has 15 amino acids.

This clonotype was counted between two and nine times. The chain combines TRBV7-8 with TRBJ2-1, with 13 positions matching TRBD2. The junction had 7 bases not matched to a gene; V was cut back by 1 base and J by 10 bases. The germline V gene has CDR1 SGHVS and CDR2 FQNEAQ. The CDR3 spans 16 residues. The CDR3 region is CASSLGRGGLAGEQFF. The CDR3 nucleotides are TGTGCCAGCAGCTTAGGAAGAGGGGGACTAGCGGGGGAGCAGTTCTTC.

This rearrangement joins TRBV29-1 to TRBJ2-3, with TRBD2 matching 10 bases. The CDR3 runs 14 residues. Germline values: CDR1 SQVTM, CDR2 ANQGSEA. With V trimmed by 7 bases and J by 3 bases, 7 bases remained unmatched. The CDR3 nucleotides read TGCAGCGCTAGGACTAGCGGAAAAACAGATACGCAGTATTTT. It specifies CSARTSGKTDTQYF.

This clonotype was detected many times. The V gene is TRBV29-1, the J gene TRBJ2-3; the match to TRBD1 covers 9 bases. The V gene end was trimmed by 4 bases and the J gene end by 1 base; junction bases not matched to a gene: 9. CDR3 length: 16 amino acids. Per the germline V gene, CDR1 is SQVTM and CDR2 is ANQGSEA. The CDR3 region has the DNA TGCAGCGTTGTATGGGGCGACAGGGGGGGCACAGATACGCAGTATTTT. Translated: CSVVWGDRGGTDTQYF.

This clonotype was observed a few times. The junction does not match germline at one end; this may be a read error. V usage is TRBV2 and J usage is TRBJ2-3; D is unclear. Germline V gives CDR1 SNHLY, CDR2 FYNNEI. This CDR3 contains 16 residues. Here the CDR3 reads CASIESSKGITDTQYF. CDR3 nucleotide sequence: TGTGCCAGCATTGAATCGTCTAAGGGAATCACAGATACGCAGTATTTT.

This rearrangement joins TRBV20-1 to TRBJ2-1; possibly TRBD1 or TRBD2 for D (5 bases each). This CDR3 has 13 residues. CDR1 DFQATT and CDR2 SNEGSKA come from the germline V gene (reference sequence). V was shortened by 7 bases and J by 3 bases, with 13 bases between the two germline ends. This chain's CDR3 is CSGRDQVYNEQFF. The CDR3 region has the DNA TGCAGTGGCCGGGACCAAGTCTACAATGAGCAGTTCTTC.

A few counts support this clonotype. Here the CDR3 DNA reads TGTGCCAGCAGCCAATCGGGGCTAACAGGGGGGAGCTCCTACAATGAGCAGTTCTTC. Its translation is CASSQSGLTGGSSYNEQFF. This chain connects TRBV16 to TRBJ2-1; 8 nucleotides align to TRBD1. Germline CDR1 reads KGHSY; CDR2 reads FQNENV. The CDR3 is made up of 19 amino acids. J gave up 0 bases and V 0 bases, and 10 bases lay outside the gene matches. Combining the CDR3 with reference TRBV16 and TRBJ2-1 gives the whole variable domain GEEVAQTPKHLVRGEGQKAKLYCAPIKGHSYVFWYQQVLKNEFKFLISFQNENVFDETGMPKERFSAKCLPNSPCSLEIQATKLEDSAVYFCASSQSGLTGGSSYNEQFFGPGTRLTVL.

This clonotype was recorded a few times. This chain links TRBV2 with TRBJ2-7; D not certain. Germline CDR1 and CDR2: SNHLY and FYNNEI. CDR3 length: 12 residues. The V gene lost 2 bases and the J gene lost 3 bases, with 5 bases spanning the gap. In DNA form, the CDR3 reads TGTGCCAGCAGTGAACTAGACTACGAGCAGTACTTC. This encodes CASSELDYEQYF.

This clonotype was observed at least ten times. CDR3 sequence reads: CASSLPGTGNTGELFF. In nucleotides, the CDR3 is TGCGCCAGCAGCTTACCCGGGACAGGGAACACCGGGGAGCTGTTTTTT. This chain joins TRBV5-1 and TRBJ2-2; the match to TRBD1 covers 8 bases. The CDR3 contains 16 residues. CDR1 is SGHRS and CDR2 is YFSETQ in the germline V gene. J gave up 1 base and V 2 bases, and 4 bases lay outside the gene matches.

The J gene is TRBJ2-7, the V gene TRBV7-2; 7 bases match TRBD2. CDR3 length equals 14 residues. From germline, CDR1 is SGHTA and CDR2 FQGNSA. The V segment lost 5 bases and the J segment 1 base; nucleotides outside the gene matches: 5. DNA of the CDR3: TGTGCCAGCAGCCGCGGGAGCATGTCCTACGAGCAGTACTTC. Protein sequence: CASSRGSMSYEQYF.

The rearrangement links TRBV10-1 to TRBJ2-1; 12 bases map to TRBD1. The CDR3 is 15 amino acids. Per germline, CDR1 WNHNN and CDR2 SYGVQD (reference sequence). V dropped 4 bases and J dropped 8; count of bases not matched to a gene: 6. CDR3 in amino acids: CASSVGTGGRYEQFF. The CDR3 region has the DNA TGCGCCAGCAGTGTTGGGACAGGGGGCAGGTATGAGCAGTTCTTC.

This clonotype has a handful of counts. The rearrangement uses TRBV15 and TRBJ2-7, with 11 bases that match TRBD1. This CDR3 spans 16 amino acids. Germline-derived CDR1 and CDR2 are LNHNV and YYDKDF (reference sequence). Trimming took 0 bases from V and 6 from J; bases not matched to a gene: 7. The CDR3 is CATSRDLPGQGGEQYF. CDR3 bases: TGTGCCACCAGCAGAGATCTGCCGGGACAGGGGGGCGAGCAGTACTTC.

V and J are TRBV6-1 and TRBJ2-2; D may match TRBD1 or TRBD2 (5 bases each). Trimming shortened V by 0 bases and J by 2 bases, and 22 bases separated the two germline ends. CDR1 is MNHNS, CDR2 SASEGT, per germline. CDR3 size: 20 residues. CDR3 protein: CASSEALPGRAVTNTGELFF. The CDR3 DNA reads as TGTGCCAGCAGTGAAGCGCTCCCGGGACGGGCAGTAACAAACACCGGGGAGCTGTTTTTT.

This clonotype turned up a few times. The chain recombines TRBV7-2 with TRBJ2-1; 9 positions match TRBD2. CDR1 is SGHTA and CDR2 is FQGNSA in the germline V gene. The CDR3 loop spans 15 amino acids. V lost 1 base to trimming and J lost 8 bases; unmatched junction nucleotides: 6. CDR3 sequence: CASSLEVAGVYEQFF. Here the CDR3 DNA reads TGTGCCAGCAGCTTAGAGGTAGCGGGAGTATATGAGCAGTTCTTC.

The chain has TRBV12-3 or TRBV12-4 and TRBJ1-6; D perhaps matches TRBD1 (5 bases). Trimming left V 9 bases short and J 9 bases short, with 18 bases between. The CDR3 extends over 14 amino acids. The CDR3 nucleotides read TGTGCCAGTAGTGCCCCAGGGCGCGGTTCACCCCTCCACTTT. As protein: CASSAPGRGSPLHF.

The CDR3 loop is CASSSYFETQYF. The CDR3 DNA reads TGTGCCAGCAGTTCGTATTTCGAGACCCAGTACTTC. The chain recombines TRBV12-3 or TRBV12-4 with TRBJ2-5; no firm D call. CDR3 size: 12 residues. Trimming pared 4 bases from V and 5 bases from J, leaving 8 bases between.

This chain links TRBV5-4 with TRBJ2-3; 8 positions agree with TRBD2. V lost 3 bases to trimming and J lost 0 bases; unmatched junction nucleotides: 9. Per germline, CDR1 SGHNT and CDR2 YYREEE (reference sequence). This CDR3 is built from 17 residues. The CDR3 here is CASSSSPGGVSTDTQYF. The DNA of the CDR3 is TGTGCCAGCAGCTCCTCACCGGGAGGGGTTAGCACAGATACGCAGTATTTT.

Many counts were recorded for this clonotype. The chain employs TRBV5-1 and TRBJ2-2; a weak D match, TRBD1 (6 bases). Trimming cost V 2 bases and J 5 bases, with 7 bases left between them. Germline lookup yields CDR1 SGHRS and CDR2 YFSETQ. The CDR3 covers 13 residues. In DNA, the CDR3 is TGCGCCAGCAGCTTAGGACAGACCGGGGAGCTGTTTTTT. Amino acid sequence: CASSLGQTGELFF.

The chain is built from TRBV7-6 and TRBJ2-5; D is ambiguous. The CDR3 runs 15 residues. V was shortened by 2 bases and J by 4 bases, with 14 bases between the two germline ends. Germline CDR1 is SGHVS and CDR2 is FNYEAQ. In nucleotides, the CDR3 is TGTGCCAGCAGCTTAATGTTGTTGGTATTAGAGACCCAGTACTTC. This codes for CASSLMLLVLETQYF.